These T cell receptor beta chains were read from a single sample in a study of shared clonotypes between healthy human individuals. Profiling relied on immunoSEQ multiplex PCR, and the TCRdb table lists in-frame clones only, not all of them. This table has roughly 810,000 clones, 90% to 97% appearing once. The sample was naive CD8+ T cells sorted from blood. These receptors all stem from a man aged 25-40 years in good health. Each CDR3 is given with its conserved first and last residue. The D gene is left open where the match is weak. Not every row has a clone size; where given, it reads once, few, many or a size class.

j_gene	v_gene	abundance	d_gene	CDR3nt	CDR3aa
TRBJ2-1	TRBV2	NA	TRBD2	TGTGCCAGCACTACCTGGACTAGCGGGAGTAATGAGCAGTTCTTC	CASTTWTSGSNEQFF
TRBJ2-7	TRBV27	NA	TRBD2	TGTGCCAGCCAAGGGCAGCGGGGATCCTACGAGCAGTACTTC	CASQGQRGSYEQYF
TRBJ2-7	TRBV5-6	NA	TRBD2	TGTGCCAGCAGCTTGGCCTTCGGGACTAACCTTTACGAGCAGTACTTC	CASSLAFGTNLYEQYF
TRBJ2-5	TRBV5-6	NA	NA	TGTGCCAGCAGCGTACAAGAGACCCAGTACTTC	CASSVQETQYF
TRBJ1-2	TRBV27	once	NA	TGTGCCAGCAGTGACGGCACCGCCCATGGCTACACCTTC	CASSDGTAHGYTF
TRBJ2-5	TRBV11-2	NA	NA	TGTGCCAGCAGCTTATCGGGGTCCCAAGAGACCCAGTACTTC	CASSLSGSQETQYF
TRBJ1-1	TRBV5-1	NA	NA	TGCGCCAGCAGCTTGAGAAGGGGCGCGATGAACACTGAAGCTTTCTTT	CASSLRRGAMNTEAFF
TRBJ2-5	TRBV2	few	TRBD1	TGTGCCAGCAGGGGACAGGGGAATGGAGAGACCCAGTACTTC	CASRGQGNGETQYF
TRBJ1-5	TRBV6-4	NA	NA	TGTGCCAGCAGCCCGCGGCTAGGTCAGCCCCAGCATTTT	CASSPRLGQPQHF
TRBJ2-7	TRBV18	NA	TRBD1	TGTGCCAGCTCAGCCGGGACAGGGCTCGCCTACGAGCAGTACTTC	CASSAGTGLAYEQYF
TRBJ1-1	TRBV6-6	NA	NA	TGTGCCAGCAGTTACTGGGGGGGAAGGGACAATCGAGCTTTCTTT	CASSYWGGRDNRAFF
TRBJ1-1	TRBV6-5	NA	TRBD1	TGTGCCAGCAGCTCCCGCCTACAGGGGACTGAAGCTTTCTTT	CASSSRLQGTEAFF
TRBJ2-1	TRBV6-6	NA	NA	TGTGCCAGCAAAGGGTGGGGTCCCTACAATGAGCAGTTCTTC	CASKGWGPYNEQFF
TRBJ2-4	TRBV7-9	NA	NA	TGTGCCAGCAGCACCCTTCCCAAAAACATTCAGTACTTC	CASSTLPKNIQYF
TRBJ1-1	TRBV5-1	NA	NA	TGCGCCAGCACCGGACTTGGTAATAGGGAGGAAGCTTTCTTT	CASTGLGNREEAFF
TRBJ2-7	TRBV28	NA	NA	TGTGCCAGCAATTGGGCCTACAAACGGGACGAGCAGTACTTC	CASNWAYKRDEQYF
TRBJ2-1	TRBV2	once	NA	TGTGCCAGCAGTGGGACTATGGTTAATGAGCAGTTCTTC	CASSGTMVNEQFF
TRBJ1-1	TRBV5-1	NA	TRBD1	TGCGCCAGCAGCCCCCGGGGGGGACAGGGTTATAATACTGAAGCTTTCTTT	CASSPRGGQGYNTEAFF